Listed below are T cell receptor beta chains from one sample, sequenced in a study of T cell responses to AZD1222 COVID-19 vaccine. Using immunoSEQ multiplex PCR, the repertoire was profiled, and TCRdb retains in-frame clones only, with some absent. In the table there are 100,000 to 150,000 clones, more than 75% of which are singletons. The input for sequencing was peripheral blood, taken on day 0 of AZD1222 vaccination. These TCRs come from an adult in good health. Both conserved end residues are part of each CDR3. The D gene is left open where the match is weak.

- | TRBJ1-2 | TRBV3-1/TRBV3-2 | CASRGRGGGYGYTF
- | TRBJ1-1 | TRBV30 | CAWSVREGAEAFF
TRBD2 | TRBJ2-7 | TRBV7-8 | CASSLAGGLLFVGEQYF
- | TRBJ2-7 | TRBV19 | CASSTGTGPYEQYF
TRBD1 | TRBJ1-5 | TRBV28 | CASNLSGTGTQPQHF
TRBD2 | TRBJ2-1 | TRBV5-6 | CASSSGPGTSVAEQFF
- | TRBJ1-1 | TRBV28 | CASRQWGVGVTEAFF
- | TRBJ2-7 | TRBV29-1 | CSVHSVSYEQYF
TRBD2 | TRBJ2-2 | TRBV6-4 | CASSDIGPAGVTGELFF
TRBD2 | TRBJ2-7 | TRBV3-1/TRBV3-2 | CASSQPSGGEQYF
- | TRBJ1-1 | TRBV29-1 | CSVRKGTVFEAFF
- | TRBJ2-2 | TRBV15 | CATSRGGQGGVGELFF
- | TRBJ2-7 | TRBV27 | CASSLSGGVGYEQYF
- | TRBJ2-3 | TRBV11-2 | CAGRRGDTQYF
- | TRBJ1-1 | TRBV15 | CATRGRGTEAFF
TRBD1 | TRBJ1-2 | TRBV5-1 | CASSYKRQGAYNYGYTF
TRBD1 | TRBJ2-7 | TRBV28 | CASSLGVDREQYF
- | TRBJ1-6 | TRBV7-9 | CASSSPGDSPLHF
TRBD1 | TRBJ2-1 | TRBV19 | CASSMVRGTAPRNEQFF
- | TRBJ1-2 | TRBV5-4 | CASSPMGAGAANYGYTF
- | TRBJ1-2 | TRBV2 | CASNTGVSYGYTF
TRBD1 | TRBJ2-7 | TRBV5-1 | CASSHDRGYTYEQYF
- | TRBJ2-7 | TRBV7-2 | CASSLPGRDYEQYF
TRBD1 | TRBJ2-7 | TRBV6-5 | CASSPGDRGRGQYF
- | TRBJ1-2 | TRBV9 | CASGVGAGDSYGYTF
- | TRBJ2-7 | TRBV12-3/TRBV12-4 | CASSPYGSYEQYF
- | TRBJ2-7 | TRBV5-1 | CASSAQGREQYF